The 22 T cell receptor beta chains given below trace back to one sample, sequenced in a study of early T cells in non-severe SARS-CoV-2 infection. TCRdb redid the calling of the 5' RACE reads with MiXCR, one entry per CDR3 protein. The table records tens of thousands of distinct CDR3 sequences, 5.5% to 7% of them present only once. The input for sequencing was whole blood, taken at baseline. Every receptor here comes from an adult who was a healthcare worker with PCR-confirmed SARS-CoV-2 infection or an uninfected control (not recorded which).

This clonotype has a count of ten or more. The CDR3 DNA reads TGTGCCATCAGTGAGTCTCCGGGCCAGGCTGAAGCTTTCTTT. Its translation is CAISESPGQAEAFF. The chain recombines TRBV10-3 with TRBJ1-1; D is unclear. The germline V and J ends were trimmed by 0 bases and 6 bases, with 11 bases remaining between them. The V gene's germline CDR1 is ENHRY and CDR2 SYGVKD. The CDR3 runs to 14 residues.

This clonotype occurred many times. The chain employs TRBV6-6 and TRBJ1-3; no reliable D call. The CDR3 consists of 16 residues. V dropped 1 base and J dropped 1 base, with 11 bases sitting between them. Germline V gene data show CDR1 as MNHNY and CDR2 as SVGAGI (reference sequence). DNA for the CDR3: TGTGCCAGCAGTTACTTTGGCAAGAAATCTGGAAACACCATATATTTT. Residues: CASSYFGKKSGNTIYF.

The table lists this clonotype with many counts. CDR3 in DNA: TGCAGTGCCCATTTCTCTGGGGCCAACGTCCTGACTTTC. It encodes CSAHFSGANVLTF. The V call is TRBV20-1, the J call TRBJ2-6; no firm D call. CDR1 is DFQATT and CDR2 is SNEGSKA in the germline V gene (reference sequence). The CDR3 runs to 13 residues. The V and J ends lost 6 bases and 0 bases respectively, with 6 bases between them.

This clonotype was recorded many times. V is TRBV12-5 and J is TRBJ2-1, with D tentatively TRBD1 or TRBD2 (7 bases each). This CDR3 contains 14 residues. The germline V gene has CDR1 LGHNT and CDR2 FRNRAP. Trimming took 6 bases from V and 8 from J, leaving 17 bases between them. For the CDR3, the DNA is TGTGCTAGTGGCCTTCAGGGGGGGCGGCATGAGCAGTTCTTC. It encodes CASGLQGGRHEQFF.

This clonotype was recorded at least ten times. The rearrangement joins TRBV28 to TRBJ2-3; D may correspond to TRBD1 or TRBD2 (5 bases each). Germline V lookup: CDR1 MDHEN, CDR2 SYDVKM. The CDR3 length is 13 residues. Trimming took 5 bases from V and 1 from J, leaving 7 bases between them. Here the CDR3 reads CASSEGRTDTQYF. The CDR3 nucleotides read TGTGCCAGCAGTGAGGGGCGCACAGATACGCAGTATTTT.

The sample holds many counts of this clonotype. The chain is built from TRBV20-1 and TRBJ2-1, with 7 bases identical to TRBD1. With V trimmed by 1 base and J by 11 bases, 14 bases remained unmatched. This CDR3 is 15 amino acids long. The V gene's germline CDR1 is DFQATT and CDR2 SNEGSKA (reference sequence). The CDR3 DNA sequence: TGCAGTGCTAGAGGGGATACAGGGGCTAGCTGGAAGCAGTTCTTC. Protein sequence: CSARGDTGASWKQFF.

Many counts were recorded for this clonotype. The chain joins TRBV5-1 to TRBJ2-7; 7 bases match TRBD2. CDR3 size: 15 residues. The germline V gene has CDR1 SGHRS and CDR2 YFSETQ. V lost 0 bases and J lost 4; bases outside the gene matches: 7. In nucleotides, the CDR3 is TGCGCCAGCAGCTTGGGGGCGGGAGTGGAGTACGAGCAGTACTTC. This codes for CASSLGAGVEYEQYF.

This clonotype was seen ten or more times. This sequence joins TRBV6-5 and TRBJ1-1; the match to TRBD1 covers 7 bases. The trim removed 6 bases at V and 1 base at J, leaving 8 bases unmatched. Germline CDR1 reads MNHEY; CDR2 reads SVGAGI. CDR3 length equals 15 residues. The CDR3 DNA reads as TGTGCCAGCAGATATAATCGGGACAGGAACACTGAAGCTTTCTTT. As protein: CASRYNRDRNTEAFF.

The chain has TRBV28 and TRBJ1-1; possibly TRBD1 for D (6 bases). The germline gives CDR1 MDHEN, CDR2 SYDVKM. V lost 4 bases to trimming and J lost 7 bases, with 13 bases between them. The CDR3 totals 13 residues. CDR3 DNA sequence: TGTGCCAGCAGTTGGACAGCCTTAAATGAAGCTTTCTTT. Translated: CASSWTALNEAFF.

This clonotype showed up many times. The chain combines TRBV7-7 with TRBJ2-1; D is uncertain. Trimming stripped 4 bases from V and 6 bases from J, with 16 bases between. Germline V gives CDR1 SSHAT, CDR2 FNYEAQ (reference sequence). The CDR3 has 15 amino acids. This CDR3 is CASSSEAGPSNEQFF. The CDR3 nucleotides are TGTGCCAGCAGCTCGGAAGCCGGGCCCTCCAATGAGCAGTTCTTC.

Many counts were recorded for this clonotype. The chain joins TRBV28 to TRBJ2-4, with D perhaps being TRBD1 or TRBD2 (5 bases each). The CDR3 totals 11 residues. Trimming shortened V by 5 bases and J by 10 bases, and 9 bases separated the two germline ends. Germline V gene lookup returns CDR1 MDHEN and CDR2 SYDVKM. CDR3 region: CASSEGRIQYF. In nucleotides, the CDR3 is TGTGCCAGCAGTGAGGGACGTATTCAGTACTTC.

This clonotype has a handful of counts. This chain joins TRBV29-1 and TRBJ2-1, with 11 bases aligning to TRBD2. This CDR3 has 15 amino acids. Losses at the gene ends were 6 bases for V and 7 bases for J; bases not matched to a gene: 11. The germline V gene has CDR1 SQVTM and CDR2 ANQGSEA. The CDR3 DNA reads TGCAGCGTCCCTCCCCCTAGCGGGAGGACAAATGAGCAGTTCTTC. Translation: CSVPPPSGRTNEQFF.

This chain links TRBV30 with TRBJ1-5; 10 bases align to TRBD1. The V and J ends lost 2 bases and 1 base, in that order; junction bases with no gene match: 11. CDR3 length equals 18 residues. Germline loops: CDR1 GTSNPN, CDR2 SVGIG (reference sequence). CDR3 residues: CAWSYTVRQGASNQPQHF. The CDR3 DNA reads as TGTGCCTGGAGTTATACCGTTAGACAGGGGGCAAGCAATCAGCCCCAGCATTTT.

This clonotype was seen ten or more times. The rearrangement links TRBV7-2 to TRBJ2-1, with a weak D call TRBD2 (5 bases). V lost 2 bases, J lost 6 bases, and 11 bases lay in between. The CDR3 is 14 amino acids. CDR1 and CDR2 (germline): SGHTA, FQGNSA. Here the CDR3 DNA reads TGTGCCAGCAGCTTACCCACTAGGTCCAATGAGCAGTTCTTC. It specifies CASSLPTRSNEQFF.

In this sample, this clonotype turned up many times. J is TRBJ2-1 and V is TRBV24-1; TRBD2 aligns across 10 bases. In germline, CDR1 is KGHDR, CDR2 SFDVKD. This CDR3 comprises 15 residues. V dropped 3 bases and J dropped 9; count of bases not matched to a gene: 7. The CDR3, as DNA: TGTGCCACCAGTGATACTAGCGGGATACCCGGTGAGCAGTTCTTC. This translates into CATSDTSGIPGEQFF.

This clonotype was counted at least ten times. The chain carries TRBV24-1 and TRBJ2-1, with D perhaps matching TRBD2 (5 bases). Germline-derived CDR1 and CDR2 are KGHDR and SFDVKD. The CDR3 length is 16 residues. Trimming stripped 2 bases from V and 2 bases from J, with 12 bases between. The CDR3 here is CATSDSKGSAYNEQFF. Here the CDR3 DNA reads TGTGCCACCAGTGATTCGAAGGGTAGCGCCTACAATGAGCAGTTCTTC.

The chain combines TRBV18 with TRBJ1-2, with D maybe TRBD1 (6 bases). This CDR3 is built from 14 residues. V shed 2 bases and J shed 8 bases, with 15 bases lying between them. Germline loops: CDR1 KGHSH, CDR2 LQKENI. The CDR3 loop is CASSPTGIVGGYTF. Here the CDR3 DNA reads TGTGCCAGCTCACCAACAGGGATTGTGGGAGGCTACACCTTC.

This clonotype has at least ten counts. This rearrangement joins TRBV28 to TRBJ2-5, with D unclear. This CDR3 is 16 amino acids long. V was clipped by 3 bases and J by 3 bases, with 17 bases between them. Germline V gene data show CDR1 as MDHEN and CDR2 as SYDVKM. The CDR3 DNA sequence: TGTGCCAGCAGTTTCGATTCACGGTACCAAGAAGAGACCCAGTACTTC. It encodes CASSFDSRYQEETQYF.

This clonotype was detected ten times or more. The rearrangement uses TRBV10-2 and TRBJ2-7; 9 nucleotides agree with TRBD2. Germline loops: CDR1 WSHSY, CDR2 SAAADI. This CDR3 contains 16 residues. Trimming took 8 bases from V and 6 from J; bases not matched to a gene: 17. CDR3 amino acids: CASLEGDIAGVAEQYF. In DNA, the CDR3 is TGCGCCAGCCTAGAGGGGGATATAGCGGGAGTGGCCGAGCAGTACTTC.

In this sample, this clonotype turned up many times. V gene TRBV18 combines with J gene TRBJ1-1; D unclear. V was cut by 2 bases and J by 9 bases, with 10 bases left in between. Germline CDR1 and CDR2: KGHSH and LQKENI. The CDR3 sequence is 12 residues long. This chain's CDR3 is CASSPSRVQAFF. DNA for the CDR3: TGTGCCAGCTCACCATCAAGGGTCCAAGCTTTCTTT.

This clonotype has at least ten counts. V usage is TRBV5-4 and J usage is TRBJ2-3, with D hard to call. CDR1 is SGHNT, CDR2 YYREEE, per germline (reference sequence). CDR3 length: 16 residues. V was cut by 0 bases and J by 3 bases, with 14 bases left in between. CDR3 in DNA: TGTGCCAGCAGCTTGGAGTCCGCTAGGGAAACAGATACGCAGTATTTT. Protein sequence: CASSLESARETDTQYF.

This clonotype was counted many times. V and J are TRBV20-1 and TRBJ2-7; 7 bases map to TRBD2. The CDR3 is 14 amino acids. CDR1 DFQATT and CDR2 SNEGSKA come from the germline V gene (reference sequence). V was clipped by 3 bases and J by 2 bases; unmatched bases: 7. In DNA form, the CDR3 reads TGCAGTGCTAGCTGGGCTAGCGGAACCTACGAGCAGTACTTC. Its translation: CSASWASGTYEQYF.